This paragraph covers one T cell receptor (beta chain) sequence. Some clones are missing from TCRdb's copy, which holds only in-frame ones; the method was immunoSEQ multiplex PCR. The sample has 55,000 to 75,000 clones; about nine tenths are singletons. The sample comes from a study of technical replicates of blood from several donors. The V segment lost 0 bases and the J segment 0 bases; nucleotides outside the gene matches: 4. The length of the CDR3 is 17 residues. Germline lookup yields CDR1 SGDLS and CDR2 YYNGEE. V and J are TRBV9 and TRBJ2-5, with 11 bases lining up with TRBD2. Sample: PBMCs. This TCR was recovered from a human donor in good health. Some clones in this sample may be carry-over from other donors' samples. The CDR3 DNA follows: TGTGCCAGCAGCGTAGGGGCTAGCGGGGGGTACCAAGAGACCCAGTACTTC. This translates into CASSVGASGGYQETQYF.